This T cell receptor (beta chain) originates from a study of blood T cell repertoires in COVID-19. Trimming cost V 6 bases and J 10 bases, with 10 bases left between them. CDR1 is MNHEY and CDR2 is SVGEGT in the germline V gene. CDR3 length: 11 residues. Original processing methods: Estimation of nucleated cell counts relied on the amplification of reference gene primers. Sequenced by immunoSEQ multiplex PCR; TCRdb stores in-frame clones only, minus some. The V and J calls and clone size were taken over from that table, and D and trimming were inferred from the DNA. The sample holds 250,000 to 350,000 clones, around 87% seen once.

The sample consisted of PBMCs or T cells enriched from blood (not recorded which). The chain combines TRBV6-2 or TRBV6-3 with TRBJ2-1; D is uncertain. This TCR was sampled from a woman in her twenties or thirties who had recovered from COVID-19. The CDR3 loop is CASSLGVEQFF. The CDR3 region has the DNA TGTGCCAGCAGCCTCGGAGTAGAGCAGTTCTTC.